The next 11 T cell receptor beta chains were all read from a single sample in a study of identical twins. TCRdb ran MiXCR on the 5' RACE reads and lists one entry per CDR3 protein. The table has about 520,000 distinct CDR3 sequences, roughly a fifth seen once. The data also belong to a second study, concerning T cells expressing NK-cell markers.

Input material: CD4+ T cells sorted from blood. The receptor set was obtained from a woman between 18 and 29 years old in good health.

The rearrangement joins TRBV10-3 to TRBJ1-6, with 10 bases aligning to TRBD1. CDR1 ENHRY and CDR2 SYGVKD come from the germline V gene. Losses at the gene ends were 9 bases for V and 8 bases for J; bases not matched to a gene: 1. This CDR3 is 12 amino acids long. The CDR3 is CAIGTGDSPLHF. The CDR3 DNA sequence: TGTGCCATAGGGACAGGGGATTCACCCCTCCACTTT.

The table lists this clonotype with a few counts. This sequence joins TRBV5-1 and TRBJ2-2; TRBD1 matches 7 bases. This CDR3 comprises 15 residues. V dropped 4 bases and J dropped 1; count of bases not matched to a gene: 4. Looked up from germline, CDR1 is SGHRS and CDR2 is YFSETQ. CDR3 in DNA: TGCGCCAGCAGCCGAAGGACAGGGAACACCGGGGAGCTGTTTTTT. Its translation: CASSRRTGNTGELFF. The whole variable domain, filled in from reference TRBV5-1 and TRBJ2-2, reads KAGVTQTPRYLIKTRGQQVTLSCSPISGHRSVSWYQQTPGQGLQFLFEYFSETQRNKGNFPGRFSGRQFSNSRSEMNVSTLELGDSALYLCASSRRTGNTGELFFGEGSRLTVL.

The genes are TRBV6-5 and TRBJ2-2; 7 positions match TRBD1. From germline, CDR1 is MNHEY and CDR2 SVGAGI. With V trimmed by 5 bases and J by 7 bases, 1 base remained unmatched. The CDR3 extends over 12 amino acids. This CDR3 is CASSPGGGELFF. The CDR3 DNA reads as TGTGCCAGCAGTCCAGGGGGCGGGGAGCTGTTTTTT.

This clonotype was seen more than once but under ten times. The chain couples TRBV5-1 to TRBJ2-1, with 7 bases identical to TRBD2. Looked up from germline, CDR1 is SGHRS and CDR2 is YFSETQ. The CDR3 contains 15 residues. The ends lost 7 bases at V and 2 bases at J; junction bases unmatched: 9. DNA for the CDR3: TGCGCCAGCTCCCCCGGGGGGTCGCCCTACAATGAGCAGTTCTTC. Protein: CASSPGGSPYNEQFF.

This clonotype was detected a few times. This rearrangement joins TRBV20-1 to TRBJ2-3; 7 nucleotides align to TRBD1. The trim removed 3 bases at V and 0 bases at J, leaving 6 bases unmatched. CDR3 length: 15 amino acids. Looked up from germline, CDR1 is DFQATT and CDR2 is SNEGSKA (reference sequence). CDR3 DNA sequence: TGCAGTGCTAGGAGGGGGCGGAGAAGCACAGATACGCAGTATTTT. It is translated as CSARRGRRSTDTQYF.

CDR3 loop: CASSLSNLGEGLWNEQFF. CDR3 DNA: TGTGCCAGCAGTTTATCGAATTTGGGGGAGGGCCTTTGGAATGAGCAGTTCTTC. V is TRBV27 and J is TRBJ2-1, with 7 bases lining up with TRBD2. The V gene's germline CDR1 is MNHEY and CDR2 SMNVEV (reference sequence). CDR3 length equals 18 residues. The V and J ends lost 0 bases and 7 bases, in that order; junction bases with no gene match: 15.

This clonotype was observed a handful of times. CDR3 nucleotide sequence: TGCAGTGCGGGGGTTAGAAGTACGACAGATACGCAGTATTTT. Amino acid sequence: CSAGVRSTTDTQYF. The chain carries TRBV20-1 and TRBJ2-3, with D possibly called TRBD1 or TRBD2 (5 bases each). With 6 bases removed from V and 3 bases from J, the gap between germline ends came to 16 bases. CDR3 size: 14 residues. CDR1 is DFQATT and CDR2 is SNEGSKA in the germline V gene (reference sequence).

Only a few counts were recorded for this clonotype. The genes are TRBV6-4 and TRBJ1-4; tentatively, D is TRBD1 (5 bases). Trimming removed 5 bases at V and 8 bases at J, with 12 bases between. This CDR3 contains 13 residues. Germline values: CDR1 MRHNA, CDR2 SNTAGT. CDR3 sequence: CASSRGWGEKLFF. Here the CDR3 DNA reads TGTGCCAGCAGTCGGGGCTGGGGAGAAAAACTGTTTTTT.

The CDR3 spells CASSQAGQFSNYGYTF. The CDR3 DNA reads TGCGCCAGCAGCCAAGCGGGACAGTTTTCCAACTATGGCTACACCTTC. The rearrangement links TRBV4-1 to TRBJ1-2; 7 nucleotides agree with TRBD1. CDR1 MGHRA and CDR2 YSYEKL come from the germline V gene. With 1 base clipped from V and 2 bases from J, the junction kept 7 bases outside the gene matches. The CDR3 contains 16 residues.

The gene calls are TRBV19 and TRBJ2-1, with D possibly TRBD2 on 5 matching bases. Trimming stripped 5 bases from V and 4 bases from J, with 12 bases between. In germline, CDR1 is LNHDA, CDR2 SQIVND (reference sequence). CDR3 length equals 14 residues. The CDR3 bases are TGTGCCAGTAGTCCCGCGGGCGGGTACAATGAGCAGTTCTTC. Amino acids: CASSPAGGYNEQFF. Full variable domain (rest looked up from reference TRBV19 and TRBJ2-1): DGGITQSPKYLFRKEGQNVTLSCEQNLNHDAMYWYRQDPGQGLRLIYYSQIVNDFQKGDIAEGYSVSREKKESFPLTVTSAQKNPTAFYLCASSPAGGYNEQFFGPGTRLTVL.

This rearrangement joins TRBV12-3 or TRBV12-4 to TRBJ1-1; D is undetermined. Trimming stripped 3 bases from V and 11 bases from J, with 16 bases between. The CDR3 has 13 residues. The CDR3 DNA sequence: TGTGCCAGCAGTTTGGATTTCCTGAATCAGGCTTTCTTT. Protein: CASSLDFLNQAFF.